The next 14 T cell receptor beta chains were all read from a single sample in a study of graft-versus-host responses after intestinal transplantation. The assay was immunoSEQ multiplex PCR, and TCRdb's table has in-frame clones only and misses some. The sample includes 150,000 or so clones, about nine tenths seen only once; the top ten take about 0.2%. Their specific antigens are unknown. This specimen was unstimulated CD4+ T cells sorted from spleen or lymph node cells, taken before intestinal transplant. Receptors originate from a human donor who received an intestinal transplant.

The chain employs TRBV15 and TRBJ2-2, with 7 bases identical to TRBD1. Germline V gives CDR1 LNHNV, CDR2 YYDKDF (reference sequence). The CDR3 totals 16 residues. J was trimmed by 4 bases and V by 5 bases; bases with no gene match: 10. The CDR3 region has the DNA TGTGCCACCAGCGCCGAGCAGGGGGAATTCACCGGGGAGCTGTTTTTT. This encodes CATSAEQGEFTGELFF.

The gene calls are TRBV7-2 and TRBJ2-7; 8 bases align to TRBD1. The germline V gene encodes CDR1 SGHTA and CDR2 FQGNSA. The CDR3 has 17 amino acids. J lost 6 bases, V lost 1 base, and 14 bases had no gene match. The CDR3 region is CASSLDQGTGLLGEQYF. For the CDR3, the DNA is TGTGCCAGCAGCTTAGACCAGGGGACAGGTCTCCTAGGCGAGCAGTACTTC.

The chain is built from TRBV6-5 and TRBJ2-3; no firm D call. The CDR3 consists of 16 residues. V lost 0 bases and J 0 bases, leaving 10 bases between the germline ends. CDR1 and CDR2 from the germline V gene are MNHEY and SVGAGI. CDR3 sequence (DNA): TGTGCCAGCAGTTACTCAAAGGGCCTAAGCACAGATACGCAGTATTTT. This translates into CASSYSKGLSTDTQYF.

V gene TRBV19 combines with J gene TRBJ2-5; 7 nucleotides line up with TRBD1. CDR1 and CDR2 from the germline V gene are LNHDA and SQIVND (reference sequence). The length of the CDR3 is 15 residues. Trimming at V came to 3 bases and at J to 6 bases, leaving 10 bases not matched to a gene. The DNA of the CDR3 is TGTGCCAGTAGTATCCGAGACAGGGCTGGAAAGACCCAGTACTTC. Its translation is CASSIRDRAGKTQYF.

The V and J genes are TRBV9 and TRBJ1-2; a possible D gene is TRBD1 (5 bases). There are 14 residues in the CDR3. V lost 6 bases to trimming and J lost 8 bases, with 20 bases between them. CDR1 and CDR2 (germline): SGDLS, YYNGEE. The DNA for the CDR3 is TGTGCCAGCACCCTATCCGGGACGGCGGAAGGCTACACCTTC. Its protein product is CASTLSGTAEGYTF.

This chain uses TRBV5-4 with TRBJ2-2, with 7 bases lining up with TRBD2. This CDR3 spans 15 amino acids. From germline, CDR1 is SGHNT and CDR2 YYREEE (reference sequence). After removal of 4 bases from V and 6 bases from J, the junction contained 9 bases not matched to a gene. As DNA, the CDR3 is TGTGCCAGCAGCCCTGGCGGGAGAGTTGCCGGGGAGCTGTTTTTT. Its translation: CASSPGGRVAGELFF.

The chain combines TRBV28 with TRBJ1-6; D unresolved. Germline V CDR1 and CDR2: MDHEN, SYDVKM. The V end lost 6 bases, the J end lost 14 bases, and 20 bases lay between the germline ends. This CDR3 is built from 14 residues. CDR3 coding DNA: TGTGCCAGCAGCCGTGGGTCCGGCGTTGGGACCCTCCACTTT. Amino acid sequence: CASSRGSGVGTLHF.

Turning to this clone: Compared with germline, one end of the junction differs, possibly owing to a read error. The DNA of the CDR3 is TGTACCTGGACTCGGACAGGGGCGAGCACAGATACGCAGTATTTT. This gives the protein CTWTRTGASTDTQYF. The V and J genes are TRBV30 and TRBJ2-3, with 9 bases matching TRBD1. This CDR3 spans 15 amino acids. Germline CDR1 reads GTSNPN; CDR2 reads SVGIG (reference sequence).

About this clone itself: The sample holds other DNA sequences that translate to the same CDR3. This chain connects TRBV11-2 to TRBJ1-5, with D tentatively TRBD1 (5 bases). The CDR3 has 13 amino acids. V dropped 5 bases and J dropped 5 bases, with 10 bases sitting between them. The germline CDR1 and CDR2 sequences are SGHAT and FQNNGV. The CDR3 loop reads CASSLGVDQPQHF. The CDR3 DNA follows: TGTGCCAGCAGCCTAGGGGTTGATCAGCCCCAGCATTTT.

For the CDR3, the DNA is TGTGCCAGCAGCCAAGATCTGGGGCAGAACCGCCAGCCCCAGCATTTT. Encoded protein: CASSQDLGQNRQPQHF. This chain links TRBV4-2 with TRBJ1-5; weak D call: TRBD1 (5 bases). CDR1 is LGHNA and CDR2 is YNFKEQ in the germline V gene. This CDR3 comprises 16 residues. Trimming took 0 bases from V and 7 from J, leaving 16 bases between them.

The V and J genes are TRBV19 and TRBJ1-1; TRBD1 agrees at 10 bases. CDR1 and CDR2 (germline): LNHDA, SQIVND (reference sequence). The J segment lost 5 bases and the V segment lost 7 bases, leaving 7 bases of the junction unmatched. This CDR3 spans 14 amino acids. The CDR3 spells CASNIRQGATEAFF. The CDR3 DNA is TGTGCCAGTAACATACGACAGGGGGCGACTGAAGCTTTCTTT.

In the case of this clone: One end of the junction fails to match germline, which may point to a read error. J is TRBJ2-7 and V is TRBV11-2; D is unresolved. Germline V gene lookup returns CDR1 SGHAT and CDR2 FQNNGV. The CDR3 is 14 residues long. Here the CDR3 DNA reads TGTGCCAGCAGCATAGAGGCGGACGGGTACGAGCAGTACTTC. Translated: CASSIEADGYEQYF.

The rearrangement links TRBV7-2 to TRBJ2-3, with 8 bases aligning to TRBD2. The length of the CDR3 is 17 residues. The V gene's germline CDR1 is SGHTA and CDR2 FQGNSA. Trimming cost V 1 base and J 5 bases; bases outside gene matches: 11. This CDR3 is CASSLVPAGAQEDTQYF. The CDR3, as DNA: TGTGCCAGCAGCTTAGTACCAGCGGGAGCCCAAGAAGATACGCAGTATTTT.

The V call is TRBV6-1, the J call TRBJ1-1, with TRBD1 identical over 8 bases. This CDR3 is 14 amino acids long. V shed 4 bases, J shed 5 bases, and the junction held 6 bases outside the gene matches. The germline V gene has CDR1 MNHNS and CDR2 SASEGT. The CDR3 protein is CASSVQGAGTEAFF. CDR3 in DNA: TGTGCCAGCAGTGTTCAGGGGGCTGGGACTGAAGCTTTCTTT.